This TCR beta chain emerged from a study of blood T cell repertoires in COVID-19 (dated by TCRdb to 2020 to 2022). At the level of the whole study: The collaborator samples originated in the United States, Italy and Spain and spanned the acute and convalescent phases of COVID-19. HLA class I and class II types, where available, came from metadata supplied by the sample provider rather than from assay-based typing. The prospective study material was composed of cDNA or gDNA derived from T cells, B-cell-depleted T cells, or PBMCs. The dataset comprised deeply sampled blood TCRbeta repertoires from subjects exposed to, actively infected with, or recovered from COVID-19. The repertoires were released in a freely available public database meant as a resource for research on the immune response to SARS-CoV-2. Sample metadata almost always included a de-identified subject ID, COVID-19 status, age in years and sex. The samples were drawn from two sources: the first 160 participants of the ongoing ImmuneRACE study, and 1,000 to 1,500 subjects contributed by 6 global collaborators.

The paper as a whole reports these results and caveats: The amount of clinical and demographic metadata varied by source and participant and was provided uncurated.

TCRbeta CDR3 regions were amplified from genomic DNA using the immunoSEQ Assay, a bias-controlled multiplex PCR. For the original study's pipeline: Nucleated cell counts per sample were estimated from amplification of reference gene primers within the assay. Sequence reads were collapsed and filtered to measure the absolute abundance of every unique TCRbeta CDR3 rearrangement. For each sample, productive Simpson clonality was calculated as the square root of Simpson's diversity index across productive rearrangements. In TCRdb, the immuneACCESS table is reduced to in-frame sequences with V and J assigned. These tables do not hold every clone; where another copy was compared, an unresolved V gene accounts for under half, and the others remain unexplained. V and J calls and clone size are copied from that table; D and trimming were computed from the DNA. The table for this sample lists under 20,000 clones; over 85% of them were counted only once. Approximately 4% of the sample is held by the ten biggest clonotypes.

Each collaborating institution followed its own protocols to collect whole blood in K2EDTA tubes. For TCRbeta analysis, collaborator samples were shipped as frozen whole blood, as isolated PBMCs, or as DNA extracted from either sample type. Concerning this clone: This clone's antigen is unknown. One base away there is no much larger clone; base qualities are not given.

The germline V gene (reference sequence) gives CDR1 as SGHNT and CDR2 as YYREEE. Including the terminal cysteine and phenylalanine, the CDR3 comprises 13 residues. This entry keeps only the CDR3 DNA: 39 bases, framed from base 1. V trim: 4 bases; J trim: 8 bases; unmatched bases: 7. The sequence links TRBV5-4 to TRBJ1-2, with 8 bases in between that match TRBD1. Sequenced sample: peripheral blood. This receptor was obtained from a woman in her fifties or sixties with active COVID-19. CDR3 sequence: CASSATGDRGYTF. The DNA sequence reads TGTGCCAGCAGCGCGACAGGGGATAGGGGCTACACCTTC.